These 32 T cell receptor beta chains came from one sample sequenced in a study of blood T cells in healthy people across ages. For the second PCR, which ran for about 7 to 12 cycles, a sample-barcoded 5' primer and a J-beta primer mix were used. A single record per CDR3 protein comes from TCRdb applying MiXCR to the 5' RACE reads. The sample carries 1.8 million or so distinct CDR3 sequences, roughly two fifths recorded once. The sample taken for sequencing was blood. The receptors here all came from a human donor in good health.

This sequence joins TRBV6-5 and TRBJ2-7; tentatively, D is TRBD2 (6 bases). The CDR3 is made up of 14 amino acids. Germline V gene sequence: CDR1 MNHEY, CDR2 SVGAGI. V was pared by 0 bases and J by 3 bases, with 9 bases between. The CDR3 here is CASSYSTSYYEQYF. In nucleotides, the CDR3 is TGTGCCAGCAGTTACTCCACTAGCTACTACGAGCAGTACTTC.

This chain joins TRBV7-9 and TRBJ2-5; 7 bases line up with TRBD2. The J segment lost 5 bases and the V segment lost 4 bases, leaving 16 bases of the junction unmatched. Looked up from germline, CDR1 is SEHNR and CDR2 is FQNEAQ (reference sequence). The CDR3 runs to 17 residues. The CDR3 loop reads CASSSQLGTIAPETQYF. The CDR3, as DNA: TGTGCCAGCAGCTCACAACTCGGGACTATCGCCCCGGAGACCCAGTACTTC.

The chain employs TRBV10-3 and TRBJ1-2; 9 positions agree with TRBD1. The CDR3 runs to 16 residues. V shed 4 bases and J 2 bases; nucleotides not matched to a gene: 8. Germline CDR1 reads ENHRY; CDR2 reads SYGVKD. CDR3 protein: CAISASGQGLNYGYTF. As DNA, the CDR3 is TGTGCCATCAGTGCCTCGGGACAGGGCTTAAACTATGGCTACACCTTC.

The rearrangement links TRBV7-2 to TRBJ2-5; D unclear. CDR1 is SGHTA, CDR2 FQGNSA, per germline. CDR3 length: 12 residues. The V end was cut by 1 base, the J end by 6 bases, with 6 bases between. CDR3 bases: TGTGCCAGCAGCTTAGAAGCGAAGACCCAGTACTTC. Translation: CASSLEAKTQYF.

This clonotype was seen more than once but under ten times. The genes are TRBV7-3 and TRBJ2-1; D is tentatively TRBD1 or TRBD2 (6 bases each). With 7 bases removed from V and 6 bases from J, the gap between germline ends came to 16 bases. The germline V gene encodes CDR1 SGHTA and CDR2 FQGTGA. The CDR3 runs 14 residues. CDR3 coding DNA: TGTGCCAGCACCGAAGTCGGGGGCGGCAATGAGCAGTTCTTC. Translating it yields CASTEVGGGNEQFF.

V is TRBV5-1 and J is TRBJ1-2; D gene uncertain. V was pared by 4 bases and J by 8 bases, with 24 bases between. Germline lookup yields CDR1 SGHRS and CDR2 YFSETQ. The length of the CDR3 is 16 residues. CDR3 in DNA: TGCGCCAGCAGCCCTAGAGCCCCAGGTCATATGGGGGGCTACACCTTC. Encoded protein: CASSPRAPGHMGGYTF.

The V and J genes are TRBV4-3 and TRBJ1-1; unclear D gene. The V gene lost 1 base and the J gene lost 4 bases, with 10 bases spanning the gap. CDR1 and CDR2 (germline): LGHNA, YSLEER. The CDR3 covers 14 residues. CDR3 region: CASSQVEGVTEAFF. The CDR3 region has the DNA TGCGCCAGCAGCCAAGTTGAGGGTGTCACTGAAGCTTTCTTT.

This clonotype has only a few counts. This chain connects TRBV12-3 or TRBV12-4 to TRBJ1-2; no definite D call. The CDR3 covers 12 residues. Trimming left V 3 bases short and J 8 bases short, with 10 bases between. As DNA, the CDR3 is TGTGCCAGCAGTTTTGTGGCCAAAGGCTACACCTTC. Its translation is CASSFVAKGYTF.

The chain recombines TRBV10-3 with TRBJ1-5; the D is unclear. The germline V and J ends were trimmed by 3 bases and 3 bases, with 6 bases remaining between them. CDR1 is ENHRY and CDR2 is SYGVKD in the germline V gene. This CDR3 comprises 13 residues. The DNA for the CDR3 is TGTGCCATCAGTGAACAGCACAATCAGCCCCAGCATTTT. Amino acid sequence: CAISEQHNQPQHF.

The gene calls are TRBV18 and TRBJ2-7; no definite D call. The CDR3 has 11 amino acids. Trimming left V 2 bases short and J 12 bases short, with 11 bases between. Germline values: CDR1 KGHSH, CDR2 LQKENI. CDR3 DNA sequence: TGTGCCAGCTCACCAGGAAGCCCTGTGTACTTC. It yields the protein CASSPGSPVYF.

This clonotype was detected once. This chain joins TRBV15 and TRBJ1-1; D not certain. Trimming took 1 base from V and 5 from J, leaving 14 bases between them. This CDR3 spans 15 amino acids. Germline CDR1 is LNHNV and CDR2 is YYDKDF (reference sequence). CDR3: CATSRVEGSRTEAFF. The CDR3 region has the DNA TGTGCCACCAGCAGAGTAGAAGGGAGTCGGACTGAAGCTTTCTTT.

The chain recombines TRBV2 with TRBJ2-1, with 9 nucleotides matching TRBD2. This CDR3 contains 15 residues. V lost 2 bases, J lost 9 bases, and 8 bases stayed unmatched. Germline CDR1 is SNHLY and CDR2 is FYNNEI. Written as DNA, the CDR3 is TGTGCCAGCAGTGAATTACGCGGGGGGGCCAGTGAGCAGTTCTTC. Translating gives CASSELRGGASEQFF.

On this clonotype: One junction end does not reproduce the germline sequence, and a read error may be involved. The chain is built from TRBV20-1 and TRBJ1-1; tentatively, D is TRBD1 (6 bases). CDR1 and CDR2 from the germline V gene are DFQATT and SNEGSKA (reference sequence). The CDR3 is 13 amino acids. The CDR3 region is CSAIWGRDTDAFF. The CDR3 coding sequence is TGCAGTGCTATATGGGGGAGGGACACTGATGCTTTCTTT.

This clonotype appeared once. The chain has TRBV20-1 and TRBJ2-7; unclear D gene. Germline V CDR1 and CDR2: DFQATT, SNEGSKA (reference sequence). The CDR3 covers 14 residues. Trimming shortened V by 2 bases and J by 1 base, and 12 bases separated the two germline ends. The CDR3 spells CSARSPGTSYEQYF. The DNA for the CDR3 is TGCAGTGCTAGATCCCCCGGCACTTCCTACGAGCAGTACTTC.

This clonotype has a handful of counts. J is TRBJ2-1 and V is TRBV20-1; 9 bases align to TRBD2. With V trimmed by 5 bases and J by 10 bases, 12 bases remained unmatched. The CDR3 runs 14 residues. In germline, CDR1 is DFQATT, CDR2 SNEGSKA (reference sequence). CDR3 bases: TGCAGTGCTCCCGTATGGCGGGGGGGCAGGGAGCAGTTCTTC. It is translated as CSAPVWRGGREQFF.

This chain joins TRBV13 and TRBJ2-1; the match to TRBD2 covers 10 bases. V trimming: 1 base; J trimming: 5 bases; junction bases outside the gene matches: 11. Germline loops: CDR1 PRHDT, CDR2 FYEKMQ (reference sequence). This CDR3 is built from 18 residues. CDR3 bases: TGTGCCAGCAGCTTAGTCCCTATTCTAGCGGGGGCCGACAATGAGCAGTTCTTC. Translating it yields CASSLVPILAGADNEQFF.

V usage is TRBV11-2 and J usage is TRBJ2-5; D is perhaps TRBD2 (5 bases). The germline V gene encodes CDR1 SGHAT and CDR2 FQNNGV. There are 14 residues in the CDR3. The ends were cut back, 7 bases at V and 5 bases at J, with 17 bases in the middle. The CDR3 region has the DNA TGTGCCAGCACCCGTGGTGGGGAGTTGGAGACCCAGTACTTC. This encodes CASTRGGELETQYF.

This clonotype was counted between two and nine times. The V and J genes are TRBV4-3 and TRBJ2-5; 8 nucleotides align to TRBD2. This CDR3 contains 14 residues. Germline assignment: CDR1 LGHNA and CDR2 YSLEER. The V segment lost 0 bases and the J segment 6 bases; nucleotides outside the gene matches: 3. CDR3 residues: CASSQERGAKTQYF. The CDR3 DNA reads TGCGCCAGCAGCCAAGAGCGGGGGGCGAAGACCCAGTACTTC.

This clonotype turned up a few times. The chain links TRBV20-1 to TRBJ2-5; D is uncertain. V was cut by 7 bases and J by 2 bases, with 11 bases left in between. The CDR3 has 12 amino acids. CDR1 is DFQATT, CDR2 SNEGSKA, per germline (reference sequence). The CDR3 region is CSVPFEQETQYF. In DNA, the CDR3 is TGCAGTGTTCCTTTTGAACAAGAGACCCAGTACTTC.

The rearrangement links TRBV6-5 to TRBJ1-1; maybe TRBD1 (6 bases). Germline CDR1 reads MNHEY; CDR2 reads SVGAGI. V was pared by 6 bases and J by 7 bases, with 18 bases between. The CDR3 totals 14 residues. CDR3 DNA sequence: TGTGCCAGCAGACGTCCAGGGGCCCTGATTGAAGCTTTCTTT. Residues: CASRRPGALIEAFF.

V usage is TRBV3-1 and J usage is TRBJ2-7; D uncertain. The V end was cut by 1 base, the J end by 3 bases, with 10 bases between. This CDR3 contains 14 residues. Looked up from germline, CDR1 is LGHDT and CDR2 is YNNKEL (reference sequence). CDR3 coding DNA: TGTGCCAGCAGCCAAGTCTCGGGCGACTACGAGCAGTACTTC. Amino acid sequence: CASSQVSGDYEQYF.

The chain has TRBV20-1 and TRBJ1-6, with 9 bases fitting TRBD1. Germline V lookup: CDR1 DFQATT, CDR2 SNEGSKA (reference sequence). Trimming took 2 bases from V and 8 from J; bases not matched to a gene: 4. The CDR3 totals 14 residues. The CDR3: CSARQGQGHSPLHF. In nucleotides, the CDR3 is TGCAGTGCTAGACAGGGACAGGGCCATTCACCCCTCCACTTT.

This clonotype was observed at least ten times. The chain has TRBV7-2 and TRBJ2-7, with D possibly being TRBD2 (6 bases). Germline V gene data show CDR1 as SGHTA and CDR2 as FQGNSA. This CDR3 has 16 amino acids. Trimming shortened V by 1 base and J by 3 bases, and 16 bases separated the two germline ends. In DNA form, the CDR3 reads TGTGCCAGCAGCTTAGATGTTAGGGCTAGCGACTACGAGCAGTACTTC. The encoded protein is CASSLDVRASDYEQYF.

Concerning this clonotype itself: One junction end does not reproduce the germline sequence, and a read error may be involved. The V call is TRBV5-1, the J call TRBJ2-6, with 10 bases fitting TRBD1. In germline, CDR1 is SGHRS, CDR2 YFSETQ. The CDR3 runs 18 residues. The CDR3 loop reads CVSSTWTGGSSGANVLTF. Here the CDR3 DNA reads TGCGTCAGCAGCACCTGGACAGGGGGTAGCTCTGGGGCCAACGTCCTGACTTTC.

The gene calls are TRBV24-1 and TRBJ1-2, with a weak D call TRBD1 (5 bases). Germline V gene lookup returns CDR1 KGHDR and CDR2 SFDVKD. CDR3 length: 14 amino acids. V was clipped by 5 bases and J by 3 bases, with 12 bases between them. CDR3 bases: TGTGCCACCAGTGGCCTTGGGACGGACTATGGCTACACCTTC. This gives the protein CATSGLGTDYGYTF.

This chain uses TRBV20-1 with TRBJ2-5, with TRBD2 matching over 8 bases. This CDR3 is built from 15 residues. V shed 0 bases, J shed 0 bases, and the junction held 3 bases outside the gene matches. Looked up from germline, CDR1 is DFQATT and CDR2 is SNEGSKA (reference sequence). The CDR3, as DNA: TGCAGTGCTAGAGACCTAGCGGGTGACCAAGAGACCCAGTACTTC. It translates to CSARDLAGDQETQYF.

This chain links TRBV29-1 with TRBJ2-3; 8 bases match TRBD1. With 3 bases clipped from V and 0 bases from J, the junction kept 2 bases outside the gene matches. This CDR3 comprises 14 residues. Per the germline V gene, CDR1 is SQVTM and CDR2 is ANQGSEA. The CDR3 bases are TGCAGCGTTGATAACAGGGGGAGCACAGATACGCAGTATTTT. It translates to CSVDNRGSTDTQYF.

This clonotype was seen more than once but under ten times. The rearrangement joins TRBV12-3 or TRBV12-4 to TRBJ2-1; D is perhaps TRBD1 or TRBD2 (5 bases each). Trimming left V 0 bases short and J 2 bases short, with 20 bases between. This CDR3 has 19 amino acids. DNA for the CDR3: TGTGCCAGCAGTTTAGCTTCTATCGTCCGGGACCGCACCTACAATGAGCAGTTCTTC. Translation gives CASSLASIVRDRTYNEQFF.

The chain uses TRBV11-2 and TRBJ1-4, with D tentatively TRBD1 (5 bases). The V and J ends lost 2 bases and 10 bases respectively, with 20 bases between them. CDR3 size: 16 residues. CDR1 and CDR2 (germline): SGHAT, FQNNGV. CDR3 DNA sequence: TGTGCCAGCAGCTTAAACCCGGACCAAGGTCAGGGAAAACTGTTTTTT. Its protein is CASSLNPDQGQGKLFF.

This clonotype showed up just a few times. The V gene is TRBV5-6, the J gene TRBJ2-5; 10 nucleotides line up with TRBD2. The J segment lost 4 bases and the V segment lost 4 bases, leaving 10 bases of the junction unmatched. Germline-derived CDR1 and CDR2 are SGHDT and YYEEEE. The CDR3 is 16 amino acids. In nucleotides, the CDR3 is TGTGCCAGCAGCCTGAGAACCGGGACTAGCGTAGAGACCCAGTACTTC. Translated, it gives CASSLRTGTSVETQYF.

The chain links TRBV4-2 to TRBJ2-5; D gene unclear. This CDR3 is 15 amino acids long. Germline assignment: CDR1 LGHNA and CDR2 YNFKEQ. V was trimmed by 0 bases and J by 4 bases, leaving 12 bases between them. This CDR3 reads CASSQDGVRLETQYF. The CDR3 DNA reads as TGTGCCAGCAGCCAAGATGGGGTCCGCCTAGAGACCCAGTACTTC.

J is TRBJ2-5 and V is TRBV19; TRBD1 matches at 10 bases. The J call is doubtful: the DNA matches TRBJ2-7 better. Germline CDR1 and CDR2: LNHDA and SQIVND (reference sequence). CDR3 length equals 14 residues. CDR3 bases: TGTGCCAGTAGTGACAGGGGGCCTCCCTACGAGCAGTACTTC. It codes for CASSDRGPPYEQYF.